This TCR beta chain was documented in a study of cytomegalovirus exposure and HLA in healthy donors (dated by TCRdb to 2016 to 2017). In terms of the full investigation: An earlier analysis of several hundred of the donors reported 250 to 300 Gb of sequence data and 117 million unique TCR beta sequences from roughly 200 million T cells. Of the roughly 400 genotyped donors, about 80% fell in the genetic ancestry cluster associated with self-reported Caucasian donors. Approximately 310 gigabases of sequencing data and around 85 million unique TCR sequences made up an early release that covered approximately 700 HLA-typed donors. Typing coverage varied by locus: about 620-630 donors for A, B, C, DRB1 and DQB1; 500 to 550 for DQA1; some 610 for DPA1; 450 to 480 for DPB1. The study aimed to test whether signatures of past pathogen exposure could be identified by cataloging public T cell receptors. Donor age, sex, ethnicity and CMV serostatus were compiled alongside the repertoire data. Every discovery cohort repertoire had been produced on one sequencing platform. Using immunosequencing, the study profiled T cell repertoires from about 650 subjects and related those repertoires to cytomegalovirus serostatus. A later analysis re-examined previously published TCR beta repertoires from more than 600 donors and added high-resolution HLA genotyping to investigate patterns of TCR occurrence. Roughly 5 DR-DQ haplotypes were treated as single units for association and clustering because of strong linkage in the cohort. Among roughly 400 genotyped donors of the cohort, an average of around 240,000 unique TCR beta nucleotide sequences were sequenced per donor, roughly 18% of them non-productive. An earlier analysis of 587 of the donors applied high-throughput TCR beta sequencing to assess whether each TCR beta V gene segment acted as functional or pseudogenic. To predict cytomegalovirus infection status, the study brought together high-throughput TCR immunosequencing, statistical association of individual TCRs with disease status, and machine learning. Rather than using new phenotypic data, the later analysis identified candidate immune exposures from TCR beta sequences and from how often those sequences occurred across donors. HLA typing covered class I and class II loci at four-digit resolution. Genome-wide SNP genotypes for about 65% of the 666 donors were used in a later genetic analysis, which treated that subset as a discovery cohort. In addition to the first cohort of approximately 670 subjects, a separate validation cohort of approximately 110 different subjects was used. Summary of the overall study and its limitations: In a later genetic analysis, a missense DCLRE1C variant was associated with V-gene and J-gene trimming of TCR beta chains, and the association was replicated in an independent cohort. Linkage disequilibrium might explain the correlated functional status among segregating V segments, but an unknown experimental factor could not be excluded. Because counts were too low, 15 to 20 rarely observed V segments, including chromosome 9 orphons, were left out of the earlier analysis of about 620 of the donors. In an earlier analysis of under 600 of the donors, most TCR beta V segments were observed in productive rearrangements about 87% or about 30% of the time, broadly matching IMGT annotations. A later analysis reported that several top co-occurrence clusters appeared linked to parvovirus B19, influenza, CMV and Epstein-Barr virus. Specific HLA alleles were associated with about 17,000 TCR beta sequences at a false discovery rate of 0.05 in a later analysis. Because the 87-base-pair reads could not distinguish some IMGT-functional V segments, including TRBV6-2 and TRBV6-3, those segments were excluded. The study gave a list of over 150 TCR beta chains associated with cytomegalovirus. Compared with the roughly 670-donor mean, donors in an Asian-associated ancestry cluster had fewer N-insertions in productive TCRs, according to a later genetic analysis. Only TCR beta chains were sequenced in this cohort, and the absence of alpha or paired-chain data limited detectable features. Across donors, most TCR sequences were observed very rarely, whereas some public TCRs were present in many individuals. Compared with equally common non-associated chains, HLA-associated TCR beta chains in a later analysis were more clonally expanded and had lower generation probabilities. In a later analysis, most CMV-associated TCR beta chains were found to appear HLA-restricted, with HLA associations seemingly driven largely by CMV exposure. A further reported finding was that TCR beta sequences accurately predicted the HLA-A and HLA-B alleles for most subjects in the first cohort. The classifier was reported to diagnose cytomegalovirus status with high specificity and sensitivity in both the original and validation cohorts. Roughly uniform sequencing depth across donors was assumed in presence/absence analyses, although this assumption may not hold. In a later analysis, TCR association rates were found to vary across HLA loci, with the most associated TCRs seen for DRB1 alleles and the fewest for HLA-C alleles. CMV serostatus was the only immune exposure information available for the cohort. A cluster of highly shared sequence variants was judged likely to be a technical artifact of the sequencing pipeline. It was suggested by the authors that the approach could potentially be generalized to other disease states and immunological phenotypes. Strong co-occurrence of HLA alleles, especially DR and DQ, made assigning TCR associations to individual alleles difficult. HLA typing was unavailable for some donors at each locus, so association tests used only the typed subset. A few of the identified cytomegalovirus-associated TCR beta chains were confirmed in vitro to be specific for cytomegalovirus antigens.

CDR1 and CDR2 are drawn from the germline V gene: MDHEN, SYDVKM. The CDR3 runs 18 residues from the cysteine to the phenylalanine. The only DNA kept is the CDR3, 54 bases in frame from the first base. Deletion took 3 bases off V and 0 bases off J, with a span of 18 bases between the germline ends. In total, fewer than 750 healthy bone marrow donors made up the cohort. At the time of sampling, all cohort members were nominally healthy, though unrecorded immune exposures were likely present. The donor was CMV seronegative and was included in the group of a few hundred seronegative cohort members. Every donor gave a peripheral blood sample, and the peripheral blood mononuclear cells from that sample were used for TCR beta sequencing. The Qiagen DNeasy Blood Extraction Kit was used to extract genomic DNA from the blood cell samples. Libraries came from the immunoSEQ multiplex PCR assay. For the multiplex PCR, a mixture combining 60 forward primers for TCR Vbeta segments and 13 reverse primers for TCR Jbeta segments was used. The CDR3 region of rearranged TCR beta genes was amplified from genomic DNA by a multiplex PCR assay. Amplified TCR beta libraries were sequenced as 87-base-pair reads on the Illumina HiSeq System. The study's processing was this. Across the 500 to 850 repertoires, a later analysis counted 60 million to 90 million unique TCR beta chains, roughly 11 million of which were shared by at least two donors. A nearest-neighbor algorithm error-corrected the raw reads and collapsed the reads into unique sequences, merging closely related sequences to remove PCR and sequencing errors. CDR3 sequences were aligned to IMGT reference sequences to assign V, D and J gene segments. For a sequence to be retained, at least a six-nucleotide match to both a V gene segment and a J gene segment was required. Rearrangements were called productive when the CDR3 lacked stop codons and stayed in frame with V and J; all others were non-productive. CDR3 was defined by IMGT convention, running from the second conserved V-encoded cysteine to the conserved J-encoded phenylalanine. Sequences without an unambiguous match to a single V gene segment were excluded from the earlier analysis of about 600 of the donors. An earlier analysis of fewer than 650 of the donors classified V segments as functional when productive rearrangements were above 56.7% and as segregating when the standard deviation between donors was above 5%. A statistical classification framework was built to diagnose cytomegalovirus status from the catalog of TCR beta chain sequences. In a later analysis, TCR nucleotide sequences were compared against IMGT/GENE-DB human TR gene sequences so that V and J genes could be assigned. In a later analysis, CDR3 sequences and most-parsimonious VDJ recombination scenarios were assigned using the TCRdist pipeline. In a later analysis, every TCR beta chain was defined by the combination of its CDR3 amino acid sequence and its V-gene family, and reads without a unique V-gene family were dropped. In a later analysis, fewer than 600 highly shared, low-generation-probability nucleotide sequences were removed to address suspected cross-contamination and a sequencing artifact. A later analysis calculated a clonal expansion index for each public chain from normalized within-repertoire ranks of inferred template counts. In a later analysis, generation probabilities were computed with a VDJ recombination model fitted to out-of-frame rearrangements, and the resulting probabilities were checked against IGoR. Hypergeometric tests were used in a later analysis to score TCR-TCR, TCR-HLA and TCR-CMV co-occurrence, with a repertoire-size bias correction applied to the TCR pairs. In a later analysis, false discovery rates were estimated by permuting HLA or CMV assignments 20 times. In a later analysis, co-occurring TCRs were grouped with DBSCAN, and TCRdist sequence similarity was added when clustering was performed within HLA-allele-positive subsets. For co-occurrence clustering, repertoires with fewer than 30,000 or more than 120,000 public chains were excluded, along with 5 or 6 repertoires with anomalous nucleotide sharing. Drawn from immuneACCESS, this table holds only the in-frame rearrangements with V and J called that TCRdb kept. Clones are partly lost; checked studies trace under half to an unresolved V gene and leave the rest unexplained. The DNA gave D and trimming, while V, J and clone size come from that table. In this sample the table shows about 110,000 clones, roughly two thirds of which occur a single time. The biggest ten clones account for roughly 3% of the sample.

As to this clone: This receptor's antigen is unknown. The input lacks base qualities; no much larger clone sits a single base away.

This sequence uses TRBV28 and TRBJ1-3; matching of 6 bases hints at TRBD1 as the D gene. The receptor was isolated from a man aged 25-45 years in good health and CMV-seronegative. Sequencing input: PBMCs. The nucleotides read TGTGCCAGCAGTTTCTACCGACAGGCTCCCTACTCTGGAAACACCATATATTTT. This encodes CASSFYRQAPYSGNTIYF.